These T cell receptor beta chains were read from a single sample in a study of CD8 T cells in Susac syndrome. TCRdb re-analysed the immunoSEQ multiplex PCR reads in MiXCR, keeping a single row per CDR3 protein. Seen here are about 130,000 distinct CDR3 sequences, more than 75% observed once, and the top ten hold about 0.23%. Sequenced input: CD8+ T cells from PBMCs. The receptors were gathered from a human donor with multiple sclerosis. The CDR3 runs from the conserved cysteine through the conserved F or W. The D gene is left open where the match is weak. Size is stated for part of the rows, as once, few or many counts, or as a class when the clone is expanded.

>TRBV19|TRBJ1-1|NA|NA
CATGRVPNTEAFF
TGTGCCACCGGGCGAGTCCCGAACACTGAAGCTTTCTTT
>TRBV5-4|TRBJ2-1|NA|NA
CASSLDEGLNINEQFF
TGTGCCAGCAGCTTGGACGAGGGACTCAACATCAATGAGCAGTTCTTC
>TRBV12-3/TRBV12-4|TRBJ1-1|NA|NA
CASQDEMNTEAFF
TGTGCCAGTCAGGACGAGATGAACACTGAAGCTTTCTTT
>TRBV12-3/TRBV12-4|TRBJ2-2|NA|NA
CASSLDTGLATGELFF
TGTGCCAGCAGTTTAGATACCGGGCTAGCAACCGGGGAGCTGTTTTTT
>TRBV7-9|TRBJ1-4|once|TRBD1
CASSTGTGVEKLFF
TGTGCCAGCAGCACCGGGACAGGGGTTGAAAAACTGTTTTTT
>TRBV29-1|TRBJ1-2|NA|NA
CSVLNNYGYTF
TGCAGCGTTTTGAATAACTATGGCTACACCTTC
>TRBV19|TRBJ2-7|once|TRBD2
CASSPGLAGTEQYF
TGTGCCAGTAGTCCAGGACTAGCGGGTACCGAGCAGTACTTC
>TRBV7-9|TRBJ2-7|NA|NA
CASRARDTYEQYF
TGTGCCAGCAGGGCCAGGGATACCTACGAGCAGTACTTC
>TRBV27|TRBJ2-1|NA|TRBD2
CASSSRGLAGVDNEQFF
TGTGCCAGCAGTTCGAGAGGACTAGCGGGAGTCGACAATGAGCAGTTCTTC
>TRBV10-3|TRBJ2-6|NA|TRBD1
CAISGIPGQDSSGANVLTF
TGTGCCATCAGTGGCATCCCGGGACAGGACTCATCTGGGGCCAACGTCCTGACTTTC
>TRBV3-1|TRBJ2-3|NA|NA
CASSQVAAFGSTDTQYF
TGTGCCAGCAGCCAAGTAGCAGCGTTCGGGAGCACAGATACGCAGTATTTT